The source of this TCR beta chain is a study of T-cell reconstitution after alpha-beta-depleted transplantation in children. The study's findings and limits: Roughly two months post-transplant, alpha-beta T cells reportedly originated from several hundred graft clones that had expanded.

Germline assignment: CDR1 MNHEY and CDR2 SMNVEV (reference sequence). The CDR3 covers 16 residues. The V and J ends lost 3 bases and 10 bases, in that order; junction bases with no gene match: 10. This clonotype showed up just a few times. Its antigen is currently unknown. Preparation of the TCRbeta library used unique molecular identifiers. MiXCR, applied by TCRdb to the PCR reads, yields one record per CDR3 protein. The sample includes around 960,000 distinct CDR3 sequences, about 29% of them seen just once. The clonotype originates from a boy under three years old who had a stem cell transplant for SCID, so the T cells may come from the graft donor. The chain links TRBV27 to TRBJ2-1; 12 bases are a match to TRBD2. The specimen comprised PBMCs, mostly from graft donor cells, sampled 360 days after TCRalphabeta/CD19-depleted stem cell transplant. Written as DNA, the CDR3 is TGTGCCAGCAGTTTCCCTGGACTAGCGGGGTCGGGGGAGCAGTTCTTC. It yields the protein CASSFPGLAGSGEQFF.